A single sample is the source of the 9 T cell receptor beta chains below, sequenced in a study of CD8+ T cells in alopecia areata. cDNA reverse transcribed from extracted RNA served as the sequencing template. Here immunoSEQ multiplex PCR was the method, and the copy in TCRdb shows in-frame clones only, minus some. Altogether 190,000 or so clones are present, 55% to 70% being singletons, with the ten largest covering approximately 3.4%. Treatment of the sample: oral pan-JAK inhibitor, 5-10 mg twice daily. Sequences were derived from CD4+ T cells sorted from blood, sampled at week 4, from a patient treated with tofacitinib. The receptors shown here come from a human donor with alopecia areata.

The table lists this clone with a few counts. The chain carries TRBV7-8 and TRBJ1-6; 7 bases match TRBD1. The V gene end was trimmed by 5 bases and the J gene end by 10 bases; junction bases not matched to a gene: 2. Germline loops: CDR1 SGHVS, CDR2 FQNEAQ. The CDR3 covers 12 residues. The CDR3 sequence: CASSRGLSPLHF. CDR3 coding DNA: TGTGCCAGCAGCAGGGGGCTCTCACCCCTCCACTTT.

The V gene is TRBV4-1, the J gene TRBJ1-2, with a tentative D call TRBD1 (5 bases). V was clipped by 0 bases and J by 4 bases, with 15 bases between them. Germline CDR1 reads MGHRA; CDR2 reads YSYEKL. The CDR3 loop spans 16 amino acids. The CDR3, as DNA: TGCGCCAGCAGCCAAGACCCCTTGGGGGGGATCTATGGCTACACCTTC. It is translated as CASSQDPLGGIYGYTF.

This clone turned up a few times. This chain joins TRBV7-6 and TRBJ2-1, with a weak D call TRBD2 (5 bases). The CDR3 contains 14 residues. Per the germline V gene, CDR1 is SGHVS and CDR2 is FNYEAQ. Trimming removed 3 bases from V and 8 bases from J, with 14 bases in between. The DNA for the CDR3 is TGTGCCAGCAGCTTTTCCGGGATGCCCGATGAGCAGTTCTTC. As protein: CASSFSGMPDEQFF.

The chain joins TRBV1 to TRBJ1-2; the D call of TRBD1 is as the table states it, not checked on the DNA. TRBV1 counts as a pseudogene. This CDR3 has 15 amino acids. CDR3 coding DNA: TGCACCAGCAGCCACCCCCGGACAGTTAACTATGGCTACACCTTC. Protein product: CTSSHPRTVNYGYTF.

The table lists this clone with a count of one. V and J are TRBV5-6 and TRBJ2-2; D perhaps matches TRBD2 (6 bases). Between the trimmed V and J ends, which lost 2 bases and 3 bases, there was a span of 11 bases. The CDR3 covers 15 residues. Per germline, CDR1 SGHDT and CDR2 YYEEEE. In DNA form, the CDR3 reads TGTGCCAGCAGCTTCGGGACTGCCTACACCGGGGAGCTGTTTTTT. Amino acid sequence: CASSFGTAYTGELFF. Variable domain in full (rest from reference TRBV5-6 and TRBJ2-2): DAGVTQSPTHLIKTRGQQVTLRCSPKSGHDTVSWYQQALGQGPQFIFQYYEEEERQRGNFPDRFSGHQFPNYSSELNVNALLLGDSALYLCASSFGTAYTGELFFGEGSRLTVL.

CDR3 nucleotide sequence: TGTGCCAGCAGTCCGGGCAGGCTCAACTATGGCTACACCTTC. As protein: CASSPGRLNYGYTF. The genes are TRBV27 and TRBJ1-2; D is uncertain. Looked up from germline, CDR1 is MNHEY and CDR2 is SMNVEV (reference sequence). The CDR3 has 14 amino acids. The ends were cut back, 5 bases at V and 2 bases at J, with 12 bases in the middle.

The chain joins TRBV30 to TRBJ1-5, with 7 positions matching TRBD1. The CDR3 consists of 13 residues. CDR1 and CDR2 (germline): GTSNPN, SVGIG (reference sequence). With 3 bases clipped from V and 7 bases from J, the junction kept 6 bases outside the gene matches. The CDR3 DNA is TGTGCCTGGAGCAACAGGGGCAGCCAGCCCCAGCATTTT. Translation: CAWSNRGSQPQHF.

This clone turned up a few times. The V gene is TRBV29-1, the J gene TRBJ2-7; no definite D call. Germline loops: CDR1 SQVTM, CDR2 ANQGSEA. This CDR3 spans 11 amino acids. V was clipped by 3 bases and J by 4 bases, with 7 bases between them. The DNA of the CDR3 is TGCAGCGTTGAGCAGGTTTACGAGCAGTACTTC. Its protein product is CSVEQVYEQYF.

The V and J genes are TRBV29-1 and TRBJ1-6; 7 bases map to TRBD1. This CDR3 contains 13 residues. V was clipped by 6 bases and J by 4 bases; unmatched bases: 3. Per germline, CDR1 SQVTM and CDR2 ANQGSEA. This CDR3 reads CSVGQSYNSPLHF. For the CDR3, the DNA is TGCAGCGTGGGACAGTCATATAATTCACCCCTCCACTTT.